This TCR beta chain was captured by sequencing in a study of blood T cell repertoires in COVID-19. Germline assignment: CDR1 SGHRS and CDR2 YFSETQ. CDR3 size: 14 residues. Trimming pared 2 bases from V and 4 bases from J, leaving 12 bases between. Sequenced by immunoSEQ multiplex PCR; TCRdb stores in-frame clones only, minus some. Among fewer than 250,000 clones listed, nearly 90% were seen once. Sequencing input: PBMCs or T cells enriched from blood (not recorded which). The receptor was derived from a man between 25 and 39 years old who had been exposed to COVID-19. V usage is TRBV5-1 and J usage is TRBJ1-1; D might be TRBD1 (5 bases). The CDR3 coding sequence is TGCGCCAGCAGCTTCGGGGGGGTGGCCACTGAAGCTTTCTTT. This codes for CASSFGGVATEAFF.